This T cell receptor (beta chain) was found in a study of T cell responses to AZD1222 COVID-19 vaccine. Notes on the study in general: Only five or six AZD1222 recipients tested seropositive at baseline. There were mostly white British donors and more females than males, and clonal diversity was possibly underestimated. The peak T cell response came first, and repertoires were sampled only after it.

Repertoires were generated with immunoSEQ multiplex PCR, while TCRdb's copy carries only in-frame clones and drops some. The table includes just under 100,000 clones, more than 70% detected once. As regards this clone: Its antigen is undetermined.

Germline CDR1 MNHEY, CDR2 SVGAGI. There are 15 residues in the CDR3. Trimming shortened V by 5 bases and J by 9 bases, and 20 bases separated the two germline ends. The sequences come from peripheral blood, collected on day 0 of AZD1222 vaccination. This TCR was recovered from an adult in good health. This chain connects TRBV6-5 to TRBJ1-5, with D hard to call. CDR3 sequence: CASSLEPVAGSPQHF. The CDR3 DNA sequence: TGTGCCAGCAGTCTCGAACCAGTAGCCGGGTCGCCCCAGCATTTT.